This T cell receptor (beta chain) appears in the sequencing data of a study of blood T cells in healthy people across ages. Whole-study context: Using template switching, researchers captured about one barcoded beta molecule for each two T cells.

This clonotype was observed a few times. Antigen: not known. Next came a second PCR, run for roughly 6 to 11 cycles, which used a sample-barcoded 5' primer along with a J-beta primer mix. TCRdb re-called the 5' RACE reads through MiXCR, storing one row per CDR3 protein. The sample has 850,000 to 1,000,000 distinct CDR3 sequences, roughly 51% seen once. The CDR3 contains 14 residues. V was clipped by 0 bases and J by 1 base, with 8 bases between them. Germline V gene lookup returns CDR1 SGHRS and CDR2 YFSETQ. Each donor's blood draw was 8.5 to 10 milliliters of peripheral blood. Findings of the study overall: Estimates of diversity drawn from one million T cells were considered underestimates. Roughly linearly, TCR beta diversity per million T cells fell as age increased.

The J gene is TRBJ2-7, the V gene TRBV5-1; D is ambiguous. The clonotype was recovered from a woman aged 55-69 years in good health. Sequences were obtained from blood. The CDR3 loop is CASSLVGKSYEQYF. The CDR3 DNA reads as TGCGCCAGCAGCTTGGTAGGAAAGTCCTACGAGCAGTACTTC.